These 21 T cell receptor beta chains were sequenced from one sample in a study of T cell changes during pregnancy in multiple sclerosis. TCRdb's copy holds only in-frame clones and misses some; the assay was immunoSEQ multiplex PCR. The table shows roughly 84,000 clones, with around 93% occurring only once. Here the sequenced sample was peripheral blood, taken in the third trimester of pregnancy. Receptors were obtained from a female donor in good health, enrolled as a control in a pregnancy study.

The chain links TRBV4-2 to TRBJ2-3; TRBD2 matches 7 bases. Germline CDR1 and CDR2: LGHNA and YNFKEQ. Losses at the gene ends were 2 bases for V and 4 bases for J; bases not matched to a gene: 6. The length of the CDR3 is 15 residues. This CDR3 is CASSQSRGSPDTQYF. In nucleotides, the CDR3 is TGTGCCAGCAGCCAAAGTCGCGGGAGCCCAGATACGCAGTATTTT.

The CDR3 spells CASSQVSANTGELFF. For the CDR3, the DNA is TGTGCCAGCAGCCAAGTATCAGCGAACACCGGGGAGCTGTTTTTT. The chain employs TRBV14 and TRBJ2-2; no clear D gene. Trimming removed 1 base at V and 0 bases at J, with 6 bases between. Germline V gene sequence: CDR1 SGHDN, CDR2 FVKESK. CDR3 size: 15 residues.

The genes are TRBV9 and TRBJ2-7, with 8 bases matching TRBD1. The CDR3 covers 15 residues. The germline V gene has CDR1 SGDLS and CDR2 YYNGEE. The ends lost 3 bases at V and 4 bases at J; junction bases unmatched: 9. The CDR3 nucleotides are TGTGCCAGCAGCGCCGACAGGGGACCCCCTTACGAGCAGTACTTC. Amino acids: CASSADRGPPYEQYF.

CDR3 in DNA: TGTGCCAGCGCGAATCGGGACAGGCTTTACGAGCAGTACTTC. Its protein product is CASANRDRLYEQYF. The gene calls are TRBV21-1 and TRBJ2-7; TRBD1, as called in the table, went unchecked against the DNA. TRBV21-1 is reported as a pseudogene. The CDR3 contains 14 residues.

The CDR3: CASLAGVSYNEQFF. CDR3 in DNA: TGTGCCTCACTAGCGGGAGTCTCCTACAATGAGCAGTTCTTC. The genes are TRBV5-8 and TRBJ2-1, with 11 bases lining up with TRBD2. The CDR3 consists of 14 residues. Germline CDR1 reads SGHTS; CDR2 reads YDEGEE. V was pared by 10 bases and J by 0 bases, with 3 bases of the junction left unmatched.

This rearrangement joins TRBV5-1 to TRBJ2-7; D possibly corresponds to TRBD2 (5 bases). V lost 3 bases and J lost 1, with 11 bases in between. CDR1 is SGHRS and CDR2 is YFSETQ in the germline V gene. The CDR3 consists of 14 residues. The CDR3: CASSSGSLSYEQYF. CDR3 in DNA: TGCGCCAGCAGCTCGGGGAGCTTATCCTACGAGCAGTACTTC.

The J gene is TRBJ1-3, the V gene TRBV11-1, with D possibly matching TRBD1 (5 bases). In germline, CDR1 is SGHAT, CDR2 FQDESV (reference sequence). Trimming shortened V by 4 bases and J by 3 bases, and 7 bases separated the two germline ends. This CDR3 has 13 amino acids. Here the CDR3 reads CASSSGLGNTIYF. The CDR3 bases are TGTGCCAGCAGCTCGGGACTTGGAAACACCATATATTTT.

This clone was detected once. The chain is built from TRBV27 and TRBJ2-5; 8 nucleotides align to TRBD1. In germline, CDR1 is MNHEY, CDR2 SMNVEV (reference sequence). The V and J ends lost 3 bases and 5 bases, in that order; junction bases with no gene match: 11. This CDR3 has 16 residues. The CDR3 reads CASSFNAGGRRETQYF. CDR3 in DNA: TGTGCCAGCAGTTTTAACGCAGGGGGCAGGCGTGAGACCCAGTACTTC.

The chain links TRBV9 to TRBJ2-2; TRBD2 matches 15 bases. V was pared by 3 bases and J by 6 bases, with 3 bases of the junction left unmatched. The CDR3 loop spans 16 amino acids. Looked up from germline, CDR1 is SGDLS and CDR2 is YYNGEE. CDR3 coding DNA: TGTGCCAGCAGCGAAGGACTAGCGGGAGGGGCCGGGGAGCTGTTTTTT. The encoded protein is CASSEGLAGGAGELFF.

The J gene is TRBJ2-3, the V gene TRBV5-1, with a tentative D call TRBD1 (6 bases). The CDR3 is 15 residues long. Trimming removed 4 bases at V and 4 bases at J, with 16 bases between. Germline V gene sequence: CDR1 SGHRS, CDR2 YFSETQ. The DNA of the CDR3 is TGCGCCAGCAGCCCGACAGGTATGGGGGCAGATACGCAGTATTTT. The encoded protein is CASSPTGMGADTQYF.

This clone appeared a single time. V gene TRBV4-2 combines with J gene TRBJ2-7; 11 bases agree with TRBD1. V lost 4 bases and J lost 2; bases outside the gene matches: 7. Germline-derived CDR1 and CDR2 are LGHNA and YNFKEQ. This CDR3 has 16 amino acids. As DNA, the CDR3 is TGTGCCAGCAGCCCAGCAGAGGGACAGGGGGCCTACGAGCAGTACTTC. Translated: CASSPAEGQGAYEQYF.

The chain is built from TRBV18 and TRBJ2-7; D is perhaps TRBD2 (5 bases). CDR1 is KGHSH, CDR2 LQKENI, per germline. Trimming shortened V by 1 base and J by 4 bases, and 8 bases separated the two germline ends. This CDR3 comprises 13 residues. The CDR3 DNA is TGTGCCAGCTCACCACTCTCGGGATACGAGCAGTACTTC. Amino acids: CASSPLSGYEQYF.

The CDR3 sequence: CASSIRQLNTEAFF. The DNA for the CDR3 is TGTGCCAGTAGTATCAGACAGTTGAACACTGAAGCTTTCTTT. The chain couples TRBV19 to TRBJ1-1, with D possibly TRBD1 on 5 matching bases. CDR3 length: 14 amino acids. Germline CDR1 LNHDA, CDR2 SQIVND (reference sequence). Trimming left V 3 bases short and J 0 bases short, with 8 bases between.

This chain connects TRBV15 to TRBJ2-1; 9 nucleotides match TRBD2. The J segment lost 8 bases and the V segment lost 3 bases, leaving 8 bases of the junction unmatched. This CDR3 is built from 15 residues. Germline V lookup: CDR1 LNHNV, CDR2 YYDKDF (reference sequence). CDR3 in DNA: TGTGCCACCAGCAGGGGGCGGGAGGGCCGAGATGAGCAGTTCTTC. Encoded protein: CATSRGREGRDEQFF.

The chain uses TRBV19 and TRBJ2-4, with D possibly being TRBD2 (5 bases). Germline V gene data show CDR1 as LNHDA and CDR2 as SQIVND (reference sequence). The CDR3 runs 11 residues. Trimming cost V 7 bases and J 9 bases, with 10 bases left between them. The CDR3, as DNA: TGTGCCAGTAATCTGGGAGCCATTCAGTACTTC. This translates into CASNLGAIQYF.

V usage is TRBV18 and J usage is TRBJ1-5; D gene ambiguous. Germline CDR1 and CDR2: KGHSH and LQKENI. The CDR3 consists of 15 residues. V gave up 3 bases and J gave up 4 bases, with 13 bases separating them. CDR3 nucleotide sequence: TGTGCCAGCTCACCGGGTCAGGCGCTTAATCAGCCCCAGCATTTT. This translates into CASSPGQALNQPQHF. The full variable domain, completed using reference TRBV18 and TRBJ1-5, is NAGVMQNPRHLVRRRGQEARLRCSPMKGHSHVYWYRQLPEEGLKFMVYLQKENIIDESGMPKERFSAEFPKEGPSILRIQQVVRGDSAAYFCASSPGQALNQPQHFGDGTRLSIL.

This chain uses TRBV4-2 with TRBJ2-7, with 8 bases that match TRBD1. This CDR3 comprises 17 residues. The V gene's germline CDR1 is LGHNA and CDR2 YNFKEQ. Trimming took 0 bases from V and 3 from J; bases not matched to a gene: 10. The CDR3 bases are TGTGCCAGCAGCCAAGAAGTCCAGGGGGCAACCGACTACGAGCAGTACTTC. As protein: CASSQEVQGATDYEQYF.

DNA for the CDR3: TGTGCCAGCAGTGCGGAGGGGGCTTACACTGAAGCTTTCTTT. Translation: CASSAEGAYTEAFF. The chain couples TRBV6-1 to TRBJ1-1; 7 bases line up with TRBD1. Germline V gene data show CDR1 as MNHNS and CDR2 as SASEGT. V was pared by 4 bases and J by 3 bases, with 5 bases of the junction left unmatched. The CDR3 length is 14 residues.

The chain has TRBV19 and TRBJ2-7, with 14 bases fitting TRBD2. There are 15 residues in the CDR3. Germline CDR1 reads LNHDA; CDR2 reads SQIVND (reference sequence). Trimming cost V 6 bases and J 6 bases; bases outside gene matches: 7. The CDR3 loop reads CASRYSGTSGSEQYF. In DNA, the CDR3 is TGTGCCAGTAGATATTCCGGGACTAGCGGGAGCGAGCAGTACTTC.

This chain connects TRBV6-9 to TRBJ2-7; TRBD2 agrees at 7 bases. The CDR3 is 14 residues long. Germline loops: CDR1 MNHGY, CDR2 SVAAGI. Trimming removed 6 bases from V and 3 bases from J; junction bases left unmatched: 8. The CDR3 DNA follows: TGTGCCAGCAGCCCGACTAGCCTGAGCTACGAGCAGTACTTC. Amino acids: CASSPTSLSYEQYF.

The chain combines TRBV5-1 with TRBJ2-1, with D unresolved. Trimming stripped 0 bases from V and 7 bases from J, with 14 bases between. This CDR3 is built from 15 residues. From germline, CDR1 is SGHRS and CDR2 YFSETQ. The CDR3 sequence is CASSLGAPSLNEQFF. CDR3 sequence (DNA): TGCGCCAGCAGCTTGGGGGCCCCAAGTCTAAATGAGCAGTTCTTC.